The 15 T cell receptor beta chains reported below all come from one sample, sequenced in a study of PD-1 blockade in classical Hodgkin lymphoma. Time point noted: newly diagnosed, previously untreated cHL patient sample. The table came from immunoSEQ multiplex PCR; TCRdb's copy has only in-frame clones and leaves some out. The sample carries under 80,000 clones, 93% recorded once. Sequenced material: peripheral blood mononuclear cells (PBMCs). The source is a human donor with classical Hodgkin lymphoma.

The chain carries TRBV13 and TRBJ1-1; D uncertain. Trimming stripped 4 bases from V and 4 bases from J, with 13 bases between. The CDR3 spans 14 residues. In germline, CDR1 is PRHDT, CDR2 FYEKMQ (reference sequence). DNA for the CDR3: TGTGCCAGCAGCTCTCCCCCCCGGGGCACTGAAGCTTTCTTT. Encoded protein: CASSSPPRGTEAFF. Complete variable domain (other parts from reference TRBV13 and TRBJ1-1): AAGVIQSPRHLIKEKRETATLKCYPIPRHDTVYWYQQGPGQDPQFLISFYEKMQSDKGSIPDRFSAQQFSDYHSELNMSSLELGDSALYFCASSSPPRGTEAFFGQGTRLTVV.

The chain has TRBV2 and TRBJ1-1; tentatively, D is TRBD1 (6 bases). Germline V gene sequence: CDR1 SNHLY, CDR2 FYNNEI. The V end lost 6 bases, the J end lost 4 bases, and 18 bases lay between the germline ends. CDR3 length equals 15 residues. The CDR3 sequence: CASRPSTGPSTEAFF. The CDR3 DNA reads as TGTGCCAGCAGACCCAGCACAGGGCCGAGCACTGAAGCTTTCTTT.

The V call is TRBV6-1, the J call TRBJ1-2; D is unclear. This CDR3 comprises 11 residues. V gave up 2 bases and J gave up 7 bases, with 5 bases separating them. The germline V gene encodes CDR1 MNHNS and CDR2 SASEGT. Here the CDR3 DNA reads TGTGCCAGCAGTGAATATGGTGGCTACACCTTC. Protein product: CASSEYGGYTF.

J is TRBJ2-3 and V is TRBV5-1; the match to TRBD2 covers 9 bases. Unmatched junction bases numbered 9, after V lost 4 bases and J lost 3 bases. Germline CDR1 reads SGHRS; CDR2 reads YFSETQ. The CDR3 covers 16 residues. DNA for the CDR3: TGCGCCAGCAGCCCACATGGGCTAGCGGGGACAGATACGCAGTATTTT. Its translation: CASSPHGLAGTDTQYF. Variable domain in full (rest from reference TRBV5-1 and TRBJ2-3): KAGVTQTPRYLIKTRGQQVTLSCSPISGHRSVSWYQQTPGQGLQFLFEYFSETQRNKGNFPGRFSGRQFSNSRSEMNVSTLELGDSALYLCASSPHGLAGTDTQYFGPGTRLTVL.

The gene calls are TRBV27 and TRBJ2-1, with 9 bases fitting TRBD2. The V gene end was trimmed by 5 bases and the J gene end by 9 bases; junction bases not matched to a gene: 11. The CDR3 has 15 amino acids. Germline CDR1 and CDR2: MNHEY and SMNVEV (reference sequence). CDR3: CASSPDLAGRGEQFF. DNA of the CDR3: TGTGCCAGCAGTCCAGATCTAGCGGGAAGGGGTGAGCAGTTCTTC.

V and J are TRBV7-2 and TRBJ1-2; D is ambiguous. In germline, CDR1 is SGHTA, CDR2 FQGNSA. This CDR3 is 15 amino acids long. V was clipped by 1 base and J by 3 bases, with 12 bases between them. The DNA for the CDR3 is TGTGCCAGCAGCTTAGGATCAGCAGACTACTATGGCTACACCTTC. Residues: CASSLGSADYYGYTF.

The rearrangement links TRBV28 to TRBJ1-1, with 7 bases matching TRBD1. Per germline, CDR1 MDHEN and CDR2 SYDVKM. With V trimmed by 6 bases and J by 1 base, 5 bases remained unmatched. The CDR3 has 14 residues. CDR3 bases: TGTGCCAGCAGACGACAGGGCGGGAACACTGAAGCTTTCTTT. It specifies CASRRQGGNTEAFF.

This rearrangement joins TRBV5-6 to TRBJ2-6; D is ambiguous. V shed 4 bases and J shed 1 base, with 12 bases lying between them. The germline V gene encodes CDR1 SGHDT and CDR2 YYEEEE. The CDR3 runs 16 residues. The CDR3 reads CASSRGLISGANVLTF. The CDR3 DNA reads TGTGCCAGCAGCCGTGGTTTGATTTCTGGGGCCAACGTCCTGACTTTC.

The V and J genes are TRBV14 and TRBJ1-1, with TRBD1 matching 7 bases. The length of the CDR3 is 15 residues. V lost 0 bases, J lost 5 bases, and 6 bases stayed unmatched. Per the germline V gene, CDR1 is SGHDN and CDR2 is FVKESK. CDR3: CASSQDYRGYTEAFF. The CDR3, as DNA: TGTGCCAGCAGCCAAGACTACAGGGGATATACTGAAGCTTTCTTT.

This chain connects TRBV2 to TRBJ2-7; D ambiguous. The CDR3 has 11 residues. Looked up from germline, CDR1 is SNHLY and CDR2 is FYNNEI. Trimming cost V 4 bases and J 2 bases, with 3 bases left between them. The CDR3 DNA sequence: TGTGCCAGCAGTGGCGCCTACGAGCAGTACTTC. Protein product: CASSGAYEQYF.

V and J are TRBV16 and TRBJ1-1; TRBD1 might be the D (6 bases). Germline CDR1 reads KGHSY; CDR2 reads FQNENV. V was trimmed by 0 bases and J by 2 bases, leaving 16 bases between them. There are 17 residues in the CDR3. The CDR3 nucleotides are TGTGCCAGCAGCCAATCTAGACAGGCCGTTCCTAACACTGAAGCTTTCTTT. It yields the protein CASSQSRQAVPNTEAFF. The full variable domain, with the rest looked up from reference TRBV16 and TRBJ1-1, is GEEVAQTPKHLVRGEGQKAKLYCAPIKGHSYVFWYQQVLKNEFKFLISFQNENVFDETGMPKERFSAKCLPNSPCSLEIQATKLEDSAVYFCASSQSRQAVPNTEAFFGQGTRLTVV.

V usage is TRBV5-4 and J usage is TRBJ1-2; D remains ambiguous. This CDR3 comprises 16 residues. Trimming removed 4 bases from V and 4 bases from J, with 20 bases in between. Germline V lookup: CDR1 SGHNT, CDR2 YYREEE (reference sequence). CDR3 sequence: CASSGKDPQSVYGYTF. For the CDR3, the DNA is TGTGCCAGCAGCGGTAAGGACCCCCAGTCAGTCTATGGCTACACCTTC.

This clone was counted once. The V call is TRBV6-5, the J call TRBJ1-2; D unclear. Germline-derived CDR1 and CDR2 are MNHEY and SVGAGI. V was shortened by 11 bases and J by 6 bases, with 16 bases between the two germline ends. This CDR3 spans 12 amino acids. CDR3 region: CAAPDRENGYTF. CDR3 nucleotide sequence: TGTGCCGCCCCGGATCGGGAGAATGGCTACACCTTC.

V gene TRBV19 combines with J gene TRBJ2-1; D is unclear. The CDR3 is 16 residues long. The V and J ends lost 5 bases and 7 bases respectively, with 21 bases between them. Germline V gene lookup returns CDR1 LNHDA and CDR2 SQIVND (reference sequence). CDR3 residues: CASSSGSSGRRNEQFF. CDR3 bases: TGTGCCAGTAGTTCCGGATCCTCCGGGCGGCGGAATGAGCAGTTCTTC.

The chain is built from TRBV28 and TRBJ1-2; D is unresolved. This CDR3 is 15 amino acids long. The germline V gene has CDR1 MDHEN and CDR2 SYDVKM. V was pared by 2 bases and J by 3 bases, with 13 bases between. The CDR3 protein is CASSLRFGPHYGYTF. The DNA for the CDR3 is TGTGCCAGCAGTTTAAGGTTTGGCCCCCACTATGGCTACACCTTC.